Listed here are 28 T cell receptor beta chains from one sample, sequenced in a study of blood T cell repertoires in COVID-19. Generated by immunoSEQ multiplex PCR, the TCRdb table keeps only in-frame clones and is missing some. This table has about 53,000 clones, approximately 84% appearing once. The material sequenced was peripheral blood. Receptors were obtained from a human donor in a cohort sampled during active COVID-19.

This clone was seen just once. The chain recombines TRBV7-8 with TRBJ2-1; weak D call: TRBD1 (6 bases). CDR3 length: 17 residues. Trimming removed 5 bases from V and 0 bases from J, with 17 bases in between. The germline gives CDR1 SGHVS, CDR2 FQNEAQ. CDR3 bases: TGTGCCAGCAGCCCCACAGGGTCTGTGAGCTCCTACAATGAGCAGTTCTTC. Translated: CASSPTGSVSSYNEQFF.

The chain links TRBV9 to TRBJ2-1; the match to TRBD2 covers 8 bases. The CDR3 is 16 residues long. The V gene's germline CDR1 is SGDLS and CDR2 YYNGEE. V shed 0 bases and J 6 bases; nucleotides not matched to a gene: 8. The CDR3 here is CASSVAGSGKGNEQFF. The CDR3 bases are TGTGCCAGCAGCGTAGCGGGTAGCGGGAAAGGCAATGAGCAGTTCTTC.

The chain combines TRBV6-2 or TRBV6-3 with TRBJ1-5, with D possibly TRBD1 on 6 matching bases. The V and J ends lost 2 bases and 1 base respectively, with 6 bases between them. The germline V gene encodes CDR1 MNHEY and CDR2 SVGEGT. CDR3 length equals 14 residues. CDR3 residues: CASSYDRSNQPQHF. The CDR3 coding sequence is TGTGCCAGCAGTTACGACAGGAGCAATCAGCCCCAGCATTTT.

J is TRBJ2-4 and V is TRBV13; 12 bases map to TRBD2. J lost 0 bases, V lost 5 bases, and 11 bases had no gene match. The CDR3 is 19 residues long. Germline V gene sequence: CDR1 PRHDT, CDR2 FYEKMQ (reference sequence). As DNA, the CDR3 is TGTGCCAGCAGCGGACGGACTAGCGGGAACCATTTAGCCAAAAACATTCAGTACTTC. Amino acid sequence: CASSGRTSGNHLAKNIQYF.

This clone was detected many times. This sequence joins TRBV2 and TRBJ2-1; TRBD1 agrees at 7 bases. V lost 8 bases and J lost 8; bases outside the gene matches: 6. The CDR3 extends over 12 amino acids. Germline V CDR1 and CDR2: SNHLY, FYNNEI. CDR3 protein: CASPGQGDEQFF. The CDR3 DNA reads as TGTGCCAGCCCAGGGCAGGGGGATGAGCAGTTCTTC.

This chain joins TRBV5-4 and TRBJ2-1; TRBD2 agrees at 12 bases. CDR3 length: 12 residues. V shed 4 bases and J 15 bases; nucleotides not matched to a gene: 5. From germline, CDR1 is SGHNT and CDR2 YYREEE (reference sequence). The chain's CDR3 is CASSTTSGSAFF. In DNA, the CDR3 is TGTGCCAGCAGCACGACTAGCGGGAGTGCGTTCTTC. Variable domain in full (rest from reference TRBV5-4 and TRBJ2-1): ETGVTQSPTHLIKTRGQQVTLRCSSQSGHNTVSWYQQALGQGPQFIFQYYREEENGRGNFPPRFSGLQFPNYSSELNVNALELDDSALYLCASSTTSGSAFFGPGTRLTVL.

The V and J genes are TRBV29-1 and TRBJ2-6, with a possible D match to TRBD1 (5 bases). There are 13 residues in the CDR3. CDR1 and CDR2 from the germline V gene are SQVTM and ANQGSEA. V dropped 7 bases and J dropped 1 base, with 8 bases sitting between them. The CDR3 region is CSAQESGANVLTF. The DNA for the CDR3 is TGCAGCGCACAGGAATCTGGGGCCAACGTCCTGACTTTC. Full variable domain (rest looked up from reference TRBV29-1 and TRBJ2-6): SAVISQKPSRDICQRGTSLTIQCQVDSQVTMMFWYRQQPGQSLTLIATANQGSEATYESGFVIDKFPISRPNLTFSTLTVSNMSPEDSSIYLCSAQESGANVLTFGAGSRLTVL.

J is TRBJ2-1 and V is TRBV28; the D gene is possibly TRBD1 (5 bases). Between the trimmed V and J ends, which lost 5 bases and 6 bases, there was a span of 23 bases. The germline V gene encodes CDR1 MDHEN and CDR2 SYDVKM. The CDR3 totals 17 residues. The CDR3 sequence: CASSPDRKGIPINEQFF. The DNA for the CDR3 is TGTGCCAGCAGTCCAGACCGTAAGGGGATTCCGATCAATGAGCAGTTCTTC.

This sequence joins TRBV2 and TRBJ2-1; D is possibly TRBD1 (6 bases). V lost 8 bases to trimming and J lost 8 bases, with 16 bases between them. The CDR3 is made up of 13 amino acids. Germline lookup yields CDR1 SNHLY and CDR2 FYNNEI. DNA of the CDR3: TGTGCCAGCGACGTGACAGGTAGCCATGAGCAGTTCTTC. It encodes CASDVTGSHEQFF.

J is TRBJ2-5 and V is TRBV19; TRBD1 might be the D (7 bases). V was shortened by 4 bases and J by 1 base, with 13 bases between the two germline ends. Germline loops: CDR1 LNHDA, CDR2 SQIVND (reference sequence). The CDR3 has 15 amino acids. The CDR3 DNA is TGTGCCAGTAGTAACTCCAGGGGGGCCCAAGAGACCCAGTACTTC. Translated: CASSNSRGAQETQYF.

This chain uses TRBV6-5 with TRBJ2-3; D is undetermined. In germline, CDR1 is MNHEY, CDR2 SVGAGI. The CDR3 is 14 residues long. The V end was cut by 6 bases, the J end by 2 bases, with 12 bases between. As DNA, the CDR3 is TGTGCCAGCAGCGCGAGCCCGTACACAGATACGCAGTATTTT. Encoded protein: CASSASPYTDTQYF.

The chain uses TRBV19 and TRBJ1-2; TRBD1 agrees at 9 bases. Per the germline V gene, CDR1 is LNHDA and CDR2 is SQIVND (reference sequence). This CDR3 has 14 residues. The V and J ends lost 6 bases and 7 bases, in that order; junction bases with no gene match: 9. This chain's CDR3 is CASRSRDREGGYTF. In DNA, the CDR3 is TGTGCCAGTAGATCCCGGGACAGGGAGGGTGGCTACACCTTC.

Only one count was recorded for this clone. The chain uses TRBV30 and TRBJ1-1, with D possibly matching TRBD1 (5 bases). The CDR3 contains 14 residues. V was cut by 1 base and J by 10 bases, with 19 bases left in between. The germline V gene has CDR1 GTSNPN and CDR2 SVGIG (reference sequence). The DNA for the CDR3 is TGTGCCTGGAGTGCCCTGGGGGGGGAGAGGGGAGCTTTCTTT. Protein sequence: CAWSALGGERGAFF.

This clone was seen only once. The chain has TRBV7-3 and TRBJ2-5; 7 bases map to TRBD2. CDR3 length: 13 residues. Germline assignment: CDR1 SGHTA and CDR2 FQGTGA. J was trimmed by 3 bases and V by 5 bases; bases with no gene match: 3. The CDR3 DNA sequence: TGTGCCAGCAGCCGCGGGACTAAAGAGACCCAGTACTTC. This codes for CASSRGTKETQYF. The variable domain in full, with the rest retrieved from reference TRBV7-3 and TRBJ2-5, is GAGVSQTPSNKVTEKGKYVELRCDPISGHTALYWYRQSLGQGPEFLIYFQGTGAADDSGLPNDRFFAVRPEGSVSTLKIQRTERGDSAVYLCASSRGTKETQYFGPGTRLLVL.

The chain joins TRBV19 to TRBJ2-1; TRBD2 agrees at 8 bases. This CDR3 spans 15 amino acids. Germline V gene lookup returns CDR1 LNHDA and CDR2 SQIVND (reference sequence). Trimming removed 3 bases from V and 4 bases from J; junction bases left unmatched: 5. The chain's CDR3 is CASSIQGLGYNEQFF. CDR3 in DNA: TGTGCCAGTAGTATTCAGGGACTAGGATACAATGAGCAGTTCTTC.

The chain joins TRBV27 to TRBJ1-1, with a tentative D call TRBD1 (6 bases). The CDR3 runs 13 residues. The V gene's germline CDR1 is MNHEY and CDR2 SMNVEV (reference sequence). V was shortened by 9 bases and J by 1 base, with 12 bases between the two germline ends. Here the CDR3 reads CASSGGQNTEAFF. The CDR3 region has the DNA TGTGCCAGTAGCGGGGGACAGAACACTGAAGCTTTCTTT.

V is TRBV27 and J is TRBJ1-6, with TRBD1 identical over 7 bases. CDR1 and CDR2 (germline): MNHEY, SMNVEV (reference sequence). CDR3 size: 14 residues. V shed 3 bases and J 10 bases; nucleotides not matched to a gene: 6. CDR3 in DNA: TGTGCCAGCAGTTTCTGGACAGGTACATCACCCCTCCACTTT. As protein: CASSFWTGTSPLHF.

The chain joins TRBV24-1 to TRBJ2-3, with TRBD1 matching 8 bases. V lost 4 bases to trimming and J lost 0 bases; unmatched junction nucleotides: 5. The CDR3 covers 16 residues. CDR1 and CDR2 (germline): KGHDR, SFDVKD. The CDR3 sequence is CATSDPTGASTDTQYF. CDR3 coding DNA: TGTGCCACCAGTGACCCGACAGGGGCTAGCACAGATACGCAGTATTTT.

The chain combines TRBV27 with TRBJ2-3, with TRBD2 matching 11 bases. V lost 6 bases and J lost 4; bases outside the gene matches: 6. Germline CDR1 reads MNHEY; CDR2 reads SMNVEV (reference sequence). This CDR3 has 15 amino acids. Written as DNA, the CDR3 is TGTGCCAGCAGGCTGGGACTAGCGGTATCAGATACGCAGTATTTT. Its protein product is CASRLGLAVSDTQYF.

This clone was seen just once. The V and J genes are TRBV7-9 and TRBJ2-1; no firm D call. This CDR3 contains 15 residues. Germline CDR1 reads SEHNR; CDR2 reads FQNEAQ (reference sequence). Trimming cost V 4 bases and J 0 bases, with 10 bases left between them. The CDR3 DNA sequence: TGTGCCAGCAGCTCACTTATGAGCTCCTACAATGAGCAGTTCTTC. This gives the protein CASSSLMSSYNEQFF. Using reference TRBV7-9 and TRBJ2-1 for the parts outside the CDR3, the full variable domain is DTGVSQNPRHKITKRGQNVTFRCDPISEHNRLYWYRQTLGQGPEFLTYFQNEAQLEKSRLLSDRFSAERPKGSFSTLEIQRTEQGDSAMYLCASSSLMSSYNEQFFGPGTRLTVL.

The chain is built from TRBV7-2 and TRBJ2-7; no firm D call. The V and J ends lost 4 bases and 4 bases respectively, with 5 bases between them. Germline lookup yields CDR1 SGHTA and CDR2 FQGNSA. CDR3 length: 11 residues. CDR3 nucleotide sequence: TGTGCCAGCAGCTCTGTGTACGAGCAGTACTTC. Protein sequence: CASSSVYEQYF.

V is TRBV6-2 or TRBV6-3 and J is TRBJ2-2, with 10 bases matching TRBD2. The trim removed 0 bases at V and 8 bases at J, leaving 0 bases unmatched. The CDR3 has 14 residues. The germline CDR1 and CDR2 sequences are MNHEY and SVGEGT. As DNA, the CDR3 is TGTGCCAGCAGTTACTCACTAGCGGGAGGGGAGCTGTTTTTT. As protein: CASSYSLAGGELFF.

Points on this clone: The sample contains more than one DNA sequence encoding this CDR3. The chain recombines TRBV7-9 with TRBJ2-3; 8 bases match TRBD2. V lost 1 base and J lost 1; bases outside the gene matches: 1. The CDR3 is 15 residues long. The germline V gene encodes CDR1 SEHNR and CDR2 FQNEAQ (reference sequence). The CDR3 spells CASSLGAGGTDTQYF. The CDR3 coding sequence is TGTGCCAGCAGCTTAGGAGCGGGGGGCACAGATACGCAGTATTTT.

This clone was counted only a few times. The rearrangement joins TRBV5-1 to TRBJ2-3, with D hard to call. There are 14 residues in the CDR3. Germline CDR1 reads SGHRS; CDR2 reads YFSETQ. V lost 6 bases, J lost 0 bases, and 11 bases lay in between. This chain's CDR3 is CASTRDGSTDTQYF. The CDR3 DNA follows: TGCGCCAGCACCCGAGACGGGAGCACAGATACGCAGTATTTT.

V and J are TRBV27 and TRBJ2-2, with D unclear. Germline-derived CDR1 and CDR2 are MNHEY and SMNVEV (reference sequence). The CDR3 runs 14 residues. Trimming cost V 4 bases and J 4 bases, with 10 bases left between them. The DNA for the CDR3 is TGTGCCAGCAGTTCCGCGAGGTCCACCGGGGAGCTGTTTTTT. Its protein is CASSSARSTGELFF.

This chain links TRBV12-2 with TRBJ1-4; TRBD1 is the table's D call, not checked against the DNA. TRBV12-2 is a listed pseudogene. This CDR3 is 15 amino acids long. CDR3 nucleotide sequence: TGTGCAAGTCGCACTAGAGGCAGGGGCAATGAAAAACTGTTTTTT. It yields the protein CASRTRGRGNEKLFF.

V and J are TRBV7-8 and TRBJ2-7; no firm D call. The CDR3 spans 18 residues. Germline V lookup: CDR1 SGHVS, CDR2 FQNEAQ. Between the trimmed V and J ends, which lost 1 base and 1 base, there was a span of 20 bases. The CDR3 reads CASSLGILRRGSSYEQYF. The DNA for the CDR3 is TGTGCCAGCAGCTTAGGTATTCTCAGGCGTGGTTCGTCCTACGAGCAGTACTTC.

V and J are TRBV11-2 and TRBJ2-1, with 14 bases that match TRBD2. CDR1 and CDR2 (germline): SGHAT, FQNNGV. The CDR3 sequence is 18 residues long. V shed 4 bases and J 10 bases; nucleotides not matched to a gene: 15. The CDR3 spells CASSSTPQTSGRVGEQFF. The CDR3 nucleotides read TGTGCCAGCAGCTCGACGCCCCAGACTAGCGGGAGGGTAGGGGAGCAGTTCTTC.